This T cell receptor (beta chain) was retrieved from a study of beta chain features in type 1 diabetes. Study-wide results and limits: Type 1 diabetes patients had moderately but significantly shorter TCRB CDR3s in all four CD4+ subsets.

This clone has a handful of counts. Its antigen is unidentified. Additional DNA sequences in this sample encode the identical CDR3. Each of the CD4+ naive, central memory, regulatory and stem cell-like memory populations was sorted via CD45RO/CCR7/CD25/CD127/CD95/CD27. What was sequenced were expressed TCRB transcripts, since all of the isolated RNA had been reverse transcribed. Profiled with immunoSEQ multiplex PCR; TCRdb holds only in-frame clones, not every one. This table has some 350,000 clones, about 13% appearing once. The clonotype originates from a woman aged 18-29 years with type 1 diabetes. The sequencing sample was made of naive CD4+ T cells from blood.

For the CDR3, the DNA is TGCGCCAGCAGCTTGACTAGCGGGAGCAATGAGCAGTTCTTC. Protein: CASSLTSGSNEQFF. The rearrangement uses TRBV5-1 and TRBJ2-1; 11 bases align to TRBD2. Per germline, CDR1 SGHRS and CDR2 YFSETQ. The CDR3 consists of 14 residues. J lost 6 bases, V lost 1 base, and 0 bases had no gene match.